This TCR beta chain was observed in a study of T cells after yellow fever vaccination. Findings and limits, study-wide: Weaker, the secondary response had a peak occurring faster, on day 5 versus 15. Post-booster repertoires again held most primary-vaccination clones (approximately 96% CD4, 80% to 90% CD8).

Details on this clonotype: Its specificity is unknown.

The 5'RACE template-switching step produced TCR cDNA and added a universal primer site and UMIs. TCRdb independently ran MiXCR on the 5' RACE reads; one entry per CDR3 protein. The sample gives 450,000 to 550,000 distinct CDR3 sequences, 20% to 25% of which show up once; about a sixth is in the top ten. Sequenced material: PBMCs, taken roughly 20 days after the first yellow fever vaccination. The source of this sequence is a man younger than 35 who received the YFV17D yellow fever vaccine.

The CDR3 DNA reads as TGTGCCAGCAGCCCAGGCCCCCGGCTATTGGTTGAGCAGTTCTTC. It translates to CASSPGPRLLVEQFF. The chain recombines TRBV7-8 with TRBJ2-1; D uncertain. The CDR3 contains 15 residues. V gave up 5 bases and J gave up 9 bases, with 20 bases separating them. Germline-derived CDR1 and CDR2 are SGHVS and FQNEAQ.